Each of the 29 T cell receptor beta chains below was sequenced from the same sample in a study of T-cell memory formation after mild COVID-19. TCRdb passed the 5' RACE reads through MiXCR, listing each CDR3 protein once. This sample yields 530,000 or so distinct CDR3 sequences, of which 17% are seen a single time; about 8.1% belongs to the top ten. The sequenced material came from PBMCs or a T cell subset sorted from them (not recorded which). These receptors were taken from an adult woman who had mild COVID-19 (a few samples of this study predate the infection). Cell type and time point are not known.

This clonotype was detected a few times. V and J are TRBV7-9 and TRBJ2-3, with D tentatively TRBD1 (6 bases). Trimming removed 5 bases from V and 2 bases from J, with 14 bases in between. CDR3 length: 15 residues. Germline CDR1 SEHNR, CDR2 FQNEAQ (reference sequence). The CDR3 sequence is CASSQTGAPTDTQYF. In DNA form, the CDR3 reads TGTGCCAGCAGCCAGACAGGAGCCCCCACAGATACGCAGTATTTT.

This rearrangement joins TRBV30 to TRBJ1-5; the D gene is possibly TRBD1 (6 bases). CDR3 length: 13 residues. Germline CDR1 GTSNPN, CDR2 SVGIG (reference sequence). V was trimmed by 2 bases and J by 4 bases, leaving 9 bases between them. The CDR3 DNA sequence: TGTGCCTGGAGTAGGGGGATAAATCAGCCCCAGCATTTT. Its protein is CAWSRGINQPQHF.

This clonotype appeared a few times. Relative to the germline gene, one junction end is altered; a read error may explain this. The chain couples TRBV12-3 or TRBV12-4 to TRBJ2-4; the D gene is possibly TRBD1 (6 bases). This CDR3 region has 14 residues. CDR3 bases: TGTGCCAGCAGTTCTACTCACTCAGGGCTTTGGGGGCACTTC. As protein: CASSSTHSGLWGHF.

This clonotype has more than one count but fewer than ten. The V and J genes are TRBV10-3 and TRBJ1-6; 10 nucleotides align to TRBD1. The J segment lost 10 bases and the V segment lost 2 bases, leaving 5 bases of the junction unmatched. The CDR3 runs to 15 residues. In germline, CDR1 is ENHRY, CDR2 SYGVKD. The CDR3 sequence: CAISEGTGVWSPLHF. The DNA of the CDR3 is TGTGCCATCAGTGAGGGGACAGGGGTTTGGTCACCCCTCCACTTT.

In its sample, this clonotype was seen a few times. The CDR3 nucleotides are TGTGCCAGCAGCTTAGGGGGGATAGGGTCGGCTGAAGCTTTCTTT. It encodes CASSLGGIGSAEAFF. The chain uses TRBV11-1 and TRBJ1-1, with D perhaps TRBD1 (5 bases). Germline CDR1 is SGHAT and CDR2 is FQDESV (reference sequence). Trimming left V 1 base short and J 6 bases short, with 15 bases between. CDR3 length equals 15 residues.

This clonotype occurred a few times. This CDR3 is CASSWAGGRAENIQYF. In DNA, the CDR3 is TGTGCCAGCAGTTGGGCCGGCGGGAGGGCCGAAAACATTCAGTACTTC. The chain carries TRBV6-2 or TRBV6-3 and TRBJ2-4; 9 nucleotides match TRBD2. Germline lookup yields CDR1 MNHEY and CDR2 SVGEGT. Trimming cost V 4 bases and J 5 bases; bases outside gene matches: 9. The CDR3 has 16 amino acids.

This clonotype was counted between two and nine times. The chain has TRBV30 and TRBJ1-1; possible D gene TRBD1, 5 bases. From germline, CDR1 is GTSNPN and CDR2 SVGIG (reference sequence). The CDR3 covers 13 residues. V was trimmed by 0 bases and J by 7 bases, leaving 12 bases between them. CDR3 region: CAWSVPGTDEAFF. CDR3 DNA: TGTGCCTGGAGTGTACCCGGGACTGATGAAGCTTTCTTT.

This clonotype was detected a few times. The chain links TRBV7-6 to TRBJ2-2; 7 bases line up with TRBD1. The CDR3 spans 15 residues. V lost 1 base to trimming and J lost 5 bases; unmatched junction nucleotides: 4. CDR1 and CDR2 (germline): SGHVS, FNYEAQ. CDR3 residues: CASSLVTGKTGELFF. The CDR3 DNA follows: TGTGCCAGCAGCTTAGTGACAGGGAAGACCGGGGAGCTGTTTTTT.

The chain is built from TRBV18 and TRBJ2-1; D call uncertain. In germline, CDR1 is KGHSH, CDR2 LQKENI. The CDR3 spans 13 residues. V shed 3 bases and J shed 4 bases, with 7 bases lying between them. Written as DNA, the CDR3 is TGTGCCAGCTCACCGGCTATTTACAATGAGCAGTTCTTC. Amino acids: CASSPAIYNEQFF.

This chain joins TRBV6-6 and TRBJ1-5; D may be TRBD1 (5 bases). CDR1 and CDR2 (germline): MNHNY, SVGAGI (reference sequence). This CDR3 contains 14 residues. Trimming pared 7 bases from V and 6 bases from J, leaving 16 bases between. The CDR3 sequence is CASTLPGGGQPQHF. CDR3 sequence (DNA): TGTGCCAGCACCCTGCCGGGGGGGGGTCAGCCCCAGCATTTT.

This clonotype was seen more than once but under ten times. V gene TRBV9 combines with J gene TRBJ2-2, with a possible D match to TRBD2 (6 bases). This CDR3 is built from 16 residues. CDR1 SGDLS and CDR2 YYNGEE come from the germline V gene. V dropped 4 bases and J dropped 0 bases, with 13 bases sitting between them. The CDR3 DNA reads as TGTGCCAGCAGCCCCTGGGGGGAACCGAACACCGGGGAGCTGTTTTTT. This translates into CASSPWGEPNTGELFF.

The V gene is TRBV7-2, the J gene TRBJ1-2, with TRBD1 matching over 9 bases. Germline CDR1 SGHTA, CDR2 FQGNSA. The CDR3 has 16 amino acids. V lost 5 bases, J lost 5 bases, and 12 bases stayed unmatched. The CDR3 nucleotides are TGTGCCAGCAGCACCATCCGGGACAGGGACGGGTATGGCTACACCTTC. Protein product: CASSTIRDRDGYGYTF.

The chain has TRBV7-2 and TRBJ2-1; weak D call: TRBD2 (7 bases). The CDR3 loop spans 18 amino acids. Trimming took 1 base from V and 0 from J, leaving 16 bases between them. The germline gives CDR1 SGHTA, CDR2 FQGNSA. The CDR3 nucleotides are TGTGCCAGCAGCTTAGAGGGGGGGCCTACTGTCTCCTACAATGAGCAGTTCTTC. This encodes CASSLEGGPTVSYNEQFF.

The rearrangement joins TRBV24-1 to TRBJ2-7; D gene uncertain. Germline V CDR1 and CDR2: KGHDR, SFDVKD. V shed 3 bases and J shed 6 bases, with 20 bases lying between them. This CDR3 has 16 residues. The CDR3 DNA sequence: TGTGCCACCAGTGATGGGAAAACAGTATTGGGATCCGAGCAGTACTTC. As protein: CATSDGKTVLGSEQYF.

V gene TRBV7-9 combines with J gene TRBJ2-2; possible D gene TRBD2, 5 bases. Between the trimmed V and J ends, which lost 6 bases and 5 bases, there was a span of 16 bases. This CDR3 has 15 amino acids. Germline assignment: CDR1 SEHNR and CDR2 FQNEAQ (reference sequence). The CDR3 region has the DNA TGTGCCAGCAGATATAGTGGACTTTCAACCGGGGAGCTGTTTTTT. Amino acid sequence: CASRYSGLSTGELFF. Full variable domain (rest looked up from reference TRBV7-9 and TRBJ2-2): DTGVSQNPRHKITKRGQNVTFRCDPISEHNRLYWYRQTLGQGPEFLTYFQNEAQLEKSRLLSDRFSAERPKGSFSTLEIQRTEQGDSAMYLCASRYSGLSTGELFFGEGSRLTVL.

This clonotype has more than one count but fewer than ten. The gene calls are TRBV30 and TRBJ1-5, with 8 bases identical to TRBD1. The CDR3 loop spans 15 amino acids. Germline CDR1 reads GTSNPN; CDR2 reads SVGIG (reference sequence). The V segment lost 1 base and the J segment 6 bases; nucleotides outside the gene matches: 8. CDR3 in DNA: TGTGCCTGGAGTGGACAGGGGATCCTCGGTCAGCCCCAGCATTTT. As protein: CAWSGQGILGQPQHF.

This clonotype came up many times. The genes are TRBV12-3 or TRBV12-4 and TRBJ1-1; D is unresolved. The V gene lost 6 bases and the J gene lost 5 bases, with 16 bases spanning the gap. The CDR3 loop spans 14 amino acids. CDR3 region: CASSPGRSRTEAFF. The CDR3 DNA sequence: TGTGCCAGCAGCCCTGGGAGGAGTCGGACTGAAGCTTTCTTT.

In this sample, this clonotype turned up a few times. The chain links TRBV7-2 to TRBJ1-3; D remains ambiguous. V was pared by 2 bases and J by 3 bases, with 11 bases between. The CDR3 runs 15 residues. Looked up from germline, CDR1 is SGHTA and CDR2 is FQGNSA. CDR3 DNA sequence: TGTGCCAGCAGCTTAAGGGTACGGGTTGGAAACACCATATATTTT. It yields the protein CASSLRVRVGNTIYF.

To note about this clonotype: At one boundary the junction diverges from the germline segment, which might be a read error. J is TRBJ2-7 and V is TRBV12-3 or TRBV12-4; 8 bases are shared with TRBD2. This CDR3 spans 12 amino acids. CDR3 DNA: TGTGCCAGCAGCAAGGGACTAGACCCTGCGAGCTTC. Translation: CASSKGLDPASF.

This clonotype was seen a handful of times. This rearrangement joins TRBV4-2 to TRBJ2-7; D is possibly TRBD1 (7 bases). The germline CDR1 and CDR2 sequences are LGHNA and YNFKEQ. The CDR3 length is 13 residues. The V gene lost 4 bases and the J gene lost 13 bases, with 20 bases spanning the gap. CDR3 protein: CASSPNQAGGLYF. The CDR3 DNA follows: TGTGCCAGCAGCCCGAACCAGGCAGGGGGGCTCTACTTC.

This clonotype was counted many times. Germline and junction disagree at one end, which may indicate a read error. The V call is TRBV12-3 or TRBV12-4, the J call TRBJ2-7; a possible D gene is TRBD2 (6 bases). The CDR3 covers 13 residues. This chain's CDR3 is CASSLGGGYEQYF. The CDR3 region has the DNA TGCGCCAGCAGCTTAGGTGGGGGGTACGAGCAGTACTTC.

The chain carries TRBV7-9 and TRBJ1-4; D remains unclear. Trimming cost V 7 bases and J 4 bases, with 22 bases left between them. Germline assignment: CDR1 SEHNR and CDR2 FQNEAQ (reference sequence). The CDR3 totals 17 residues. The CDR3 DNA is TGTGCCAGCAACTCCTACGGGGTAAACAGAGTTAATGAAAAACTGTTTTTT. It translates to CASNSYGVNRVNEKLFF.

This chain links TRBV24-1 with TRBJ2-7, with TRBD2 matching over 9 bases. This CDR3 region has 12 residues. Germline V gene lookup returns CDR1 KGHDR and CDR2 SFDVKD. Germline trimming cut 6 bases from V and 6 bases from J; bases unmatched to any gene: 2. CDR3 bases: TGTGCCACCAGTCAAGCGGGAGGCGAGCAGTACTTC. Protein sequence: CATSQAGGEQYF.

This clonotype was recorded at least ten times. The V and J genes are TRBV2 and TRBJ2-7, with 8 bases that match TRBD1. Germline V lookup: CDR1 SNHLY, CDR2 FYNNEI. CDR3 size: 14 residues. The J segment lost 6 bases and the V segment lost 8 bases, leaving 12 bases of the junction unmatched. The CDR3 is CASQNGQGYIEQYF. As DNA, the CDR3 is TGTGCCAGCCAAAACGGACAGGGCTATATCGAGCAGTACTTC. Full variable domain (remainder filled in from reference TRBV2 and TRBJ2-7): EPEVTQTPSHQVTQMGQEVILRCVPISNHLYFYWYRQILGQKVEFLVSFYNNEISEKSEIFDDQFSVERPDGSNFTLKIRSTKLEDSAMYFCASQNGQGYIEQYFGPGTRLTVT.

The V and J genes are TRBV6-6 and TRBJ1-1; TRBD1 matches 7 bases. V was clipped by 7 bases and J by 7 bases; unmatched bases: 9. The CDR3 runs to 13 residues. Germline assignment: CDR1 MNHNY and CDR2 SVGAGI (reference sequence). The CDR3 protein is CASKQSGGDEAFF. CDR3 nucleotides: TGTGCCAGCAAACAATCAGGGGGTGATGAAGCTTTCTTT.

This chain joins TRBV7-9 and TRBJ1-2, with D maybe TRBD1 (5 bases). The length of the CDR3 is 15 residues. Germline-derived CDR1 and CDR2 are SEHNR and FQNEAQ (reference sequence). Trimming took off 7 bases at V and 6 bases at J, with 21 bases between the two ends. In DNA, the CDR3 is TGTGCCAGCACCCCGGTCGGGCGGGGCTGGGATGGCTACACCTTC. Protein product: CASTPVGRGWDGYTF.

This chain links TRBV5-1 with TRBJ1-2; D may be TRBD1 (6 bases). The CDR3 is 17 residues long. V was shortened by 4 bases and J by 3 bases, with 22 bases between the two germline ends. The germline V gene encodes CDR1 SGHRS and CDR2 YFSETQ. In DNA form, the CDR3 reads TGCGCCAGCAGCCCTCTCTCCGGGATCGACAGGCACTATGGCTACACCTTC. Translating it yields CASSPLSGIDRHYGYTF.

This clonotype was observed at least ten times. The genes are TRBV24-1 and TRBJ2-1; D possibly corresponds to TRBD2 (5 bases). Germline V CDR1 and CDR2: KGHDR, SFDVKD. The CDR3 is 13 amino acids. The V gene lost 9 bases and the J gene lost 3 bases, with 11 bases spanning the gap. The CDR3 here is CATGSSDYNEQFF. In DNA, the CDR3 is TGTGCCACCGGGAGTAGCGACTACAATGAGCAGTTCTTC.

This chain uses TRBV5-1 with TRBJ2-2, with 10 bases aligning to TRBD2. The length of the CDR3 is 16 residues. The germline gives CDR1 SGHRS, CDR2 YFSETQ. V was clipped by 1 base and J by 5 bases; unmatched bases: 5. The CDR3 sequence is CASSLLVSGRTGELFF. DNA of the CDR3: TGCGCCAGCAGCTTGTTAGTTAGCGGGAGGACCGGGGAGCTGTTTTTT.